The 11 T cell receptor beta chains listed next were all sequenced from one sample in a study of OX40 agonist ivuxolimab in advanced cancers. Produced via immunoSEQ multiplex PCR; TCRdb's table is partial and in-frame only. This sample has 45,000 to 65,000 clones, with 88% found just once. The material sequenced was CD4+ or CD8+ T cells sorted from blood, taken in a trial of the OX40 agonist ivuxolimab. The receptors come from an adult with an advanced solid tumor such as melanoma, head and neck, liver or kidney cancer.

V usage is TRBV5-1 and J usage is TRBJ2-3, with D possibly matching TRBD1 (6 bases). CDR3 size: 14 residues. V lost 0 bases and J 3 bases, leaving 8 bases between the germline ends. Germline CDR1 and CDR2: SGHRS and YFSETQ. The CDR3 region is CASSLATGTDTQYF. Here the CDR3 DNA reads TGCGCCAGCAGCTTGGCCACAGGGACAGATACGCAGTATTTT.

This sequence joins TRBV5-6 and TRBJ1-2; 9 bases align to TRBD1. This CDR3 comprises 14 residues. Trimming took 3 bases from V and 8 from J; bases not matched to a gene: 8. Germline-derived CDR1 and CDR2 are SGHDT and YYEEEE. The CDR3 DNA follows: TGTGCCAGCAGCTGGGGGACAGGGTCTCAGGGCTACACCTTC. It is translated as CASSWGTGSQGYTF.

The chain is built from TRBV30 and TRBJ2-1; the match to TRBD1 covers 8 bases. Germline V gene sequence: CDR1 GTSNPN, CDR2 SVGIG (reference sequence). CDR3 length: 14 amino acids. V was pared by 0 bases and J by 8 bases, with 6 bases of the junction left unmatched. The CDR3: CAWSVGTGGDEQFF. The CDR3 nucleotides are TGTGCCTGGAGTGTGGGGACAGGCGGGGATGAGCAGTTCTTC.

The chain combines TRBV30 with TRBJ2-7; D may be TRBD1 or TRBD2 (5 bases each). Germline-derived CDR1 and CDR2 are GTSNPN and SVGIG (reference sequence). V lost 2 bases, J lost 3 bases, and 8 bases lay in between. This CDR3 has 12 amino acids. In DNA form, the CDR3 reads TGTGCCTGGAGTAATGGGGGCTACGAGCAGTACTTC. This codes for CAWSNGGYEQYF.

The rearrangement uses TRBV19 and TRBJ1-1; possibly TRBD1 for D (5 bases). Germline CDR1 is LNHDA and CDR2 is SQIVND (reference sequence). This CDR3 spans 12 amino acids. Trimming stripped 3 bases from V and 5 bases from J, with 7 bases between. The CDR3: CASSMGGTEAFF. In DNA, the CDR3 is TGTGCCAGTAGTATGGGGGGTACTGAAGCTTTCTTT.

This clone was seen a few times. The rearrangement joins TRBV5-5 to TRBJ1-1; a weak D match, TRBD1 (6 bases). V was pared by 5 bases and J by 1 base, with 15 bases between. CDR3 length equals 15 residues. In germline, CDR1 is SGHKS, CDR2 YYEKEE (reference sequence). CDR3 region: CASRRNGDKNTEAFF. In nucleotides, the CDR3 is TGTGCCAGCAGAAGAAATGGGGACAAGAACACTGAAGCTTTCTTT.

DNA of the CDR3: TGTGCCAGCAGTGAGGGGGGACAGGACCCATACTACGAGCAGTACTTC. Translation: CASSEGGQDPYYEQYF. The rearrangement uses TRBV6-1 and TRBJ2-7; 8 positions agree with TRBD1. J gave up 3 bases and V 3 bases, and 10 bases lay outside the gene matches. Germline CDR1 and CDR2: MNHNS and SASEGT. The CDR3 consists of 16 residues.

The CDR3 DNA reads TGTGCCAGCAGCGATAGAGGAATCGGGACTAGCACAGATACGCAGTATTTT. Its protein product is CASSDRGIGTSTDTQYF. The gene calls are TRBV21-1 and TRBJ2-3; the table gives TRBD2 as D, unverified against the DNA. TRBV21-1 corresponds to a pseudogene. The CDR3 loop spans 17 amino acids.

This clone was counted only a few times. This chain connects TRBV11-3 to TRBJ1-5; perhaps TRBD1 as D (6 bases). CDR3 length: 17 amino acids. V was pared by 3 bases and J by 5 bases, with 20 bases between. Germline CDR1 reads SGHNT; CDR2 reads YENEEA. CDR3 protein: CASSFPLYRERHQPQHF. The CDR3 DNA follows: TGTGCCAGCAGCTTCCCCTTATACAGGGAGAGACATCAGCCCCAGCATTTT.

This sequence joins TRBV30 and TRBJ2-7, with 8 bases aligning to TRBD1. The trim removed 3 bases at V and 2 bases at J, leaving 6 bases unmatched. There are 14 residues in the CDR3. Germline CDR1 GTSNPN, CDR2 SVGIG (reference sequence). Written as DNA, the CDR3 is TGTGCCTGGAGAGACGGACAGGGCCCCTACGAGCAGTACTTC. As protein: CAWRDGQGPYEQYF. The full variable domain, its missing parts supplied by reference TRBV30 and TRBJ2-7, is SQTIHQWPATLVQPVGSPLSLECTVEGTSNPNLYWYRQAAGRGLQLLFYSVGIGQISSEVPQNLSASRPQDRQFILSSKKLLLSDSGFYLCAWRDGQGPYEQYFGPGTRLTVT.

This sequence joins TRBV11-2 and TRBJ2-5; 9 positions match TRBD2. CDR1 SGHAT and CDR2 FQNNGV come from the germline V gene. The length of the CDR3 is 15 residues. With V trimmed by 3 bases and J by 5 bases, 7 bases remained unmatched. CDR3 loop: CASSFLAGGPETQYF. DNA of the CDR3: TGTGCCAGCAGCTTTCTGGCGGGGGGGCCGGAGACCCAGTACTTC. Drawing the rest from reference TRBV11-2 and TRBJ2-5, the complete variable domain is EAGVAQSPRYKIIEKRQSVAFWCNPISGHATLYWYQQILGQGPKLLIQFQNNGVVDDSQLPKDRFSAERLKGVDSTLKIQPAKLEDSAVYLCASSFLAGGPETQYFGPGTRLLVL.